Each of the 25 T cell receptor beta chains below was sequenced from the same sample in a study of cytomegalovirus exposure and HLA in healthy donors. The PCR employed 60 Vbeta primers together with 13 Jbeta primers. TCRdb's table, derived via immunoSEQ multiplex PCR, lists solely in-frame clones and lacks some. The sample contains 120,000 or so clones, 65% to 85% of which appear only once. Source material: PBMCs. The receptors shown here come from a man aged 50 to 59 in good health and CMV-seronegative.

The chain recombines TRBV28 with TRBJ2-7, with 12 bases identical to TRBD1. CDR1 is MDHEN, CDR2 SYDVKM, per germline. V was pared by 1 base and J by 6 bases, with 4 bases of the junction left unmatched. The CDR3 consists of 15 residues. CDR3 sequence: CASSLYGTGGREQYF. As DNA, the CDR3 is TGTGCCAGCAGTTTATATGGGACAGGGGGCCGCGAGCAGTACTTC.

The chain couples TRBV18 to TRBJ1-1, with 8 nucleotides matching TRBD1. The CDR3 has 15 residues. Germline V gene sequence: CDR1 KGHSH, CDR2 LQKENI. J gave up 2 bases and V 4 bases, and 6 bases lay outside the gene matches. The CDR3 loop reads CASSLPGTGNTEAFF. The CDR3 bases are TGTGCCAGCTCACTACCCGGGACAGGAAACACTGAAGCTTTCTTT.

This clone was counted only a few times. This sequence joins TRBV5-1 and TRBJ1-1, with D hard to call. The germline CDR1 and CDR2 sequences are SGHRS and YFSETQ. V was shortened by 3 bases and J by 5 bases, with 11 bases between the two germline ends. This CDR3 region has 13 residues. The CDR3 sequence is CASSSDGGTEAFF. The CDR3 DNA is TGCGCCAGCAGCTCTGATGGAGGGACTGAAGCTTTCTTT.

The J gene is TRBJ1-3, the V gene TRBV28; 9 bases are a match to TRBD1. There are 14 residues in the CDR3. The trim removed 6 bases at V and 4 bases at J, leaving 4 bases unmatched. The V gene's germline CDR1 is MDHEN and CDR2 SYDVKM. The CDR3 loop reads CASRRTGDGNTIYF. The CDR3 bases are TGTGCCAGCAGACGGACAGGGGACGGAAACACCATATATTTT. Variable domain in full (rest from reference TRBV28 and TRBJ1-3): DVKVTQSSRYLVKRTGEKVFLECVQDMDHENMFWYRQDPGLGLRLIYFSYDVKMKEKGDIPEGYSVSREKKERFSLILESASTNQTSMYLCASRRTGDGNTIYFGEGSWLTVV.

V usage is TRBV9 and J usage is TRBJ2-3, with a possible D match to TRBD2 (6 bases). Looked up from germline, CDR1 is SGDLS and CDR2 is YYNGEE. Trimming pared 2 bases from V and 4 bases from J, leaving 20 bases between. CDR3 length equals 17 residues. CDR3 bases: TGTGCCAGCAGCGTTCGCCGTGGGGCTAGCGAGGCAGATACGCAGTATTTT. Protein product: CASSVRRGASEADTQYF. Full variable domain (outside the CDR3, taken from reference TRBV9 and TRBJ2-3): DSGVTQTPKHLITATGQRVTLRCSPRSGDLSVYWYQQSLDQGLQFLIQYYNGEERAKGNILERFSAQQFPDLHSELNLSSLELGDSALYFCASSVRRGASEADTQYFGPGTRLTVL.

This chain connects TRBV27 to TRBJ1-2, with 9 nucleotides matching TRBD1. The germline V gene encodes CDR1 MNHEY and CDR2 SMNVEV (reference sequence). This CDR3 is 13 amino acids long. Trimming removed 6 bases from V and 2 bases from J; junction bases left unmatched: 1. CDR3 bases: TGTGCCAGCAGGGGGACAGGGAACTATGGCTACACCTTC. Residues: CASRGTGNYGYTF.

In DNA form, the CDR3 reads TGTGCCAGCAGCAGCCCGGGCTCCTACGAGCAGTACTTC. This gives the protein CASSSPGSYEQYF. The V gene is TRBV6-5, the J gene TRBJ2-7; D gene uncertain. Trimming pared 6 bases from V and 0 bases from J, leaving 9 bases between. The CDR3 length is 13 residues. Germline V gene sequence: CDR1 MNHEY, CDR2 SVGAGI.

This chain connects TRBV28 to TRBJ2-7, with 7 bases lining up with TRBD1. CDR3 size: 15 residues. V lost 6 bases to trimming and J lost 1 base; unmatched junction nucleotides: 9. The germline CDR1 and CDR2 sequences are MDHEN and SYDVKM. CDR3 in amino acids: CASRVGQTLSYEQYF. Written as DNA, the CDR3 is TGTGCCAGCAGGGTGGGACAGACTTTATCCTACGAGCAGTACTTC.

The rearrangement joins TRBV20-1 to TRBJ2-5; possible D gene TRBD1, 5 bases. CDR1 is DFQATT, CDR2 SNEGSKA, per germline (reference sequence). The ends were cut back, 2 bases at V and 5 bases at J, with 6 bases in the middle. The CDR3 consists of 11 residues. The CDR3 region is CSARWGETQYF. The CDR3 DNA is TGCAGTGCTAGATGGGGCGAGACCCAGTACTTC.

The CDR3 spells CASSIIRGRGRGGNTIYF. The CDR3 DNA reads as TGTGCCAGTAGTATCATCCGGGGCAGGGGGCGCGGTGGAAACACCATATATTTT. V is TRBV19 and J is TRBJ1-3; 8 bases are a match to TRBD1. Germline lookup yields CDR1 LNHDA and CDR2 SQIVND (reference sequence). CDR3 length: 18 residues. J lost 3 bases, V lost 3 bases, and 13 bases had no gene match.

This chain uses TRBV5-1 with TRBJ2-7; D perhaps matches TRBD2 (6 bases). The ends were cut back, 0 bases at V and 3 bases at J, with 13 bases in the middle. In germline, CDR1 is SGHRS, CDR2 YFSETQ. There are 15 residues in the CDR3. The CDR3 nucleotides read TGCGCCAGCAGCTTGGCCTCGGGACTCCGCTACGAGCAGTACTTC. This sequence encodes CASSLASGLRYEQYF.

This chain joins TRBV5-1 and TRBJ1-5; maybe TRBD1 (6 bases). V dropped 0 bases and J dropped 7 bases, with 11 bases sitting between them. The CDR3 has 14 residues. From germline, CDR1 is SGHRS and CDR2 YFSETQ. CDR3 nucleotides: TGCGCCAGCAGCTTGGAGGGGGGGGGACAGCCCCAGCATTTT. It specifies CASSLEGGGQPQHF.

V and J are TRBV9 and TRBJ2-5; TRBD1 matches at 7 bases. V lost 6 bases, J lost 0 bases, and 5 bases stayed unmatched. The CDR3 covers 14 residues. Germline V gives CDR1 SGDLS, CDR2 YYNGEE. This CDR3 reads CASNDRDDQETQYF. The CDR3 nucleotides read TGTGCCAGCAATGACAGGGATGACCAAGAGACCCAGTACTTC.

In its sample, this clone was seen a few times. The chain uses TRBV11-2 and TRBJ2-7; D is unresolved. There are 14 residues in the CDR3. V lost 4 bases to trimming and J lost 3 bases, with 13 bases between them. CDR1 is SGHAT and CDR2 is FQNNGV in the germline V gene. CDR3 sequence (DNA): TGTGCCAGCAGCTCCCCCGTGGTACTCTACGAGCAGTACTTC. Translated: CASSSPVVLYEQYF.

The chain uses TRBV6-5 and TRBJ1-4; possibly TRBD1 for D (5 bases). Germline V gene data show CDR1 as MNHEY and CDR2 as SVGAGI. CDR3 length equals 14 residues. Trimming shortened V by 8 bases and J by 3 bases, and 13 bases separated the two germline ends. CDR3 sequence: CASGALAANEKLFF. The CDR3 nucleotides are TGTGCCAGCGGGGCATTGGCGGCTAATGAAAAACTGTTTTTT.

Here the CDR3 DNA reads TGTGCCAGCAGCTTGGTAGCGGTCAATGAGCAGTTCTTC. Translated: CASSLVAVNEQFF. The chain recombines TRBV5-8 with TRBJ2-1, with D perhaps TRBD2 (6 bases). Per germline, CDR1 SGHTS and CDR2 YDEGEE. Between the trimmed V and J ends, which lost 0 bases and 6 bases, there was a span of 7 bases. The CDR3 spans 13 residues.

The chain recombines TRBV27 with TRBJ2-7; possible D gene TRBD2, 6 bases. Germline CDR1 is MNHEY and CDR2 is SMNVEV (reference sequence). The CDR3 has 16 amino acids. The V end was cut by 4 bases, the J end by 3 bases, with 19 bases between. CDR3 region: CASSSLGGFPLYEQYF. The CDR3 region has the DNA TGTGCCAGCAGTTCCCTGGGGGGATTTCCTCTCTACGAGCAGTACTTC.

This clone occurred a few times. The V gene is TRBV20-1, the J gene TRBJ2-1, with D possibly TRBD2 on 5 matching bases. Germline V lookup: CDR1 DFQATT, CDR2 SNEGSKA (reference sequence). The CDR3 runs to 11 residues. Trimming stripped 2 bases from V and 9 bases from J, with 8 bases between. In nucleotides, the CDR3 is TGCAGTGCTAGATCCGGGATTGAGCAGTTCTTC. It translates to CSARSGIEQFF.

The genes are TRBV6-5 and TRBJ2-7; TRBD1 is a possible D gene (6 bases). The V gene lost 6 bases and the J gene lost 6 bases, with 15 bases spanning the gap. The germline V gene encodes CDR1 MNHEY and CDR2 SVGAGI. This CDR3 is built from 13 residues. The CDR3 region has the DNA TGTGCCAGCAGGGACCTTCTCAGGGGCGAGCAGTACTTC. Translation: CASRDLLRGEQYF.

This chain joins TRBV6-4 and TRBJ2-1; 7 nucleotides match TRBD2. The CDR3 loop spans 12 amino acids. CDR1 is MRHNA and CDR2 is SNTAGT in the germline V gene. Unmatched junction bases numbered 2, after V lost 5 bases and J lost 7 bases. The CDR3 is CASSSGRNEQFF. CDR3 nucleotides: TGTGCCAGCAGTTCCGGGAGGAATGAGCAGTTCTTC.

The gene calls are TRBV10-3 and TRBJ1-5; TRBD1 agrees at 8 bases. The CDR3 sequence is 15 residues long. Germline V gene sequence: CDR1 ENHRY, CDR2 SYGVKD. V shed 8 bases, J shed 5 bases, and the junction held 11 bases outside the gene matches. CDR3 coding DNA: TGTGCCATCTGCGACCTGGACAGGGAGGATCAGCCCCAGCATTTT. This encodes CAICDLDREDQPQHF.

The genes are TRBV29-1 and TRBJ2-3; 10 bases agree with TRBD2. The CDR3 extends over 15 amino acids. CDR1 SQVTM and CDR2 ANQGSEA come from the germline V gene. The V gene end was trimmed by 1 base and the J gene end by 4 bases; junction bases not matched to a gene: 5. Here the CDR3 reads CSVEVISGGADTQYF. The CDR3 DNA follows: TGCAGCGTTGAAGTTATAAGCGGGGGGGCAGATACGCAGTATTTT.

This sequence joins TRBV5-4 and TRBJ2-3, with 9 bases matching TRBD2. There are 17 residues in the CDR3. V gave up 0 bases and J gave up 5 bases; unmatched junction bases: 10. Germline V gives CDR1 SGHNT, CDR2 YYREEE (reference sequence). The CDR3 loop is CASSLGPSGRPEDTQYF. The CDR3 DNA reads as TGTGCCAGCAGCTTGGGACCCAGCGGGAGGCCAGAAGATACGCAGTATTTT.

V gene TRBV6-5 combines with J gene TRBJ1-1; D possibly corresponds to TRBD1 (5 bases). Trimming took off 0 bases at V and 3 bases at J, with 14 bases between the two ends. Germline CDR1 MNHEY, CDR2 SVGAGI. The CDR3 spans 16 residues. CDR3 sequence: CASSYSIGRADTEAFF. The DNA for the CDR3 is TGTGCCAGCAGTTACTCGATAGGCAGGGCGGACACTGAAGCTTTCTTT.

The chain employs TRBV6-1 and TRBJ1-2; D is unclear. The germline V gene has CDR1 MNHNS and CDR2 SASEGT. The germline V and J ends were trimmed by 0 bases and 2 bases, with 7 bases remaining between them. The CDR3 has 14 residues. Here the CDR3 reads CASSEARGNYGYTF. The CDR3 DNA reads TGTGCCAGCAGTGAAGCGCGAGGCAACTATGGCTACACCTTC.